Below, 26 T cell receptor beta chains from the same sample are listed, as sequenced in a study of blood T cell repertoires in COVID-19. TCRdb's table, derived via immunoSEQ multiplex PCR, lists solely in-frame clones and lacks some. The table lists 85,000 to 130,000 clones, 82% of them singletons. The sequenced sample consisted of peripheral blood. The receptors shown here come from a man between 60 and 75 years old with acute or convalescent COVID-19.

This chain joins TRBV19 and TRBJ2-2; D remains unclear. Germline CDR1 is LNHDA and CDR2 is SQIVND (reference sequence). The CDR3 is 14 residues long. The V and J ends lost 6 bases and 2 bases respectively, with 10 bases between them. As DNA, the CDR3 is TGTGCCAGTAGCTTTACATTCAACACCGGGGAGCTGTTTTTT. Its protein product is CASSFTFNTGELFF.

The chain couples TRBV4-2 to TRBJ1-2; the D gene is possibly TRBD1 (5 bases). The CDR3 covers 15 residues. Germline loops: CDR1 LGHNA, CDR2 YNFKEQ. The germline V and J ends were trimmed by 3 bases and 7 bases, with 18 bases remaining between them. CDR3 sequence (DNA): TGTGCCAGCAGCCAGCCCACGGGGGAATCAACTGGCTACACCTTC. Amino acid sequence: CASSQPTGESTGYTF.

The CDR3 nucleotides read TGTGCCATCAGTCCTAGCGGGGGGGCCTCTGGGGCCAACGTCCTGACTTTC. The encoded protein is CAISPSGGASGANVLTF. The chain is built from TRBV10-3 and TRBJ2-6, with 12 bases matching TRBD2. The CDR3 is 17 residues long. The V segment lost 5 bases and the J segment 0 bases; nucleotides outside the gene matches: 2. Germline loops: CDR1 ENHRY, CDR2 SYGVKD.

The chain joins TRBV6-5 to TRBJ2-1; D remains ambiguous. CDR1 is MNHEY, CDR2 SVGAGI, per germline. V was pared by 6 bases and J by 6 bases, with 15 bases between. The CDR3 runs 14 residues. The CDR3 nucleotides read TGTGCCAGCAGACCTTCTAACCCTGGCAATGAGCAGTTCTTC. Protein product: CASRPSNPGNEQFF.

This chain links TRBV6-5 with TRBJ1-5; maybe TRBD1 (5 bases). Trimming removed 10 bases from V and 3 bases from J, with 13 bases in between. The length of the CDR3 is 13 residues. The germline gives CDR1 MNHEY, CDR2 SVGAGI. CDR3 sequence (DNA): TGTGCCACCACGACAGAATACAATCAGCCCCAGCATTTT. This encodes CATTTEYNQPQHF.

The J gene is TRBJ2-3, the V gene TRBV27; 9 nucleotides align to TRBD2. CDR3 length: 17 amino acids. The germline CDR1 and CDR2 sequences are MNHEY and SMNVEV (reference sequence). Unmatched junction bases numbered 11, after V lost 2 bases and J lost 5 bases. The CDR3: CASSLNGGGGAVDTQYF. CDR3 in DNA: TGTGCCAGCAGTTTAAACGGCGGCGGGGGGGCTGTAGATACGCAGTATTTT.

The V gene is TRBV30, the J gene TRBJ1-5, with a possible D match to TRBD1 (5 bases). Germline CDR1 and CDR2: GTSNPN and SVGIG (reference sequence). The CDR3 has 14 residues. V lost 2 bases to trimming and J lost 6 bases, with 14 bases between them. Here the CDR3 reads CAWSRGPLGQPQHF. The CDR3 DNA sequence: TGTGCCTGGAGTAGGGGTCCCTTAGGTCAGCCCCAGCATTTT.

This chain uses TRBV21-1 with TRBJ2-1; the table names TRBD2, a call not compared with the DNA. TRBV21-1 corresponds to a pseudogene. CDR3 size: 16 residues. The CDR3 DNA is TGTGCCAGCAGTACAGGTCCAGCGGGGGGGGACAATGAGCAGTTCTTC. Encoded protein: CASSTGPAGGDNEQFF.

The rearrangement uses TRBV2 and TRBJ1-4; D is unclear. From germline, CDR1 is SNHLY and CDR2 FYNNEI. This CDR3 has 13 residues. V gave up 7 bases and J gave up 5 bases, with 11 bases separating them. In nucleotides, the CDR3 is TGTGCCAGCATATCTAGGAGGAATGAAAAACTGTTTTTT. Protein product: CASISRRNEKLFF.

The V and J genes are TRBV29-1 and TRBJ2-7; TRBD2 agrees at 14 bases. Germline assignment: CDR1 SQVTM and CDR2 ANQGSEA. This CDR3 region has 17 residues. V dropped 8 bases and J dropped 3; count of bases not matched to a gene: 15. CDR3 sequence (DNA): TGCAGCATCAGAGGGGGGACTAGCGGGAGTAGTGTCTACGAGCAGTACTTC. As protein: CSIRGGTSGSSVYEQYF.

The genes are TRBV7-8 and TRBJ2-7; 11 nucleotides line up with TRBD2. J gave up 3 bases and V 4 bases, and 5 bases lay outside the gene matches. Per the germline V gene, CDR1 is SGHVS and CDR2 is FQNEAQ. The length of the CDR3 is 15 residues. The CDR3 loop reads CASSSRLAGIYEQYF. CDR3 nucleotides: TGTGCCAGCAGCTCTCGACTAGCGGGGATCTACGAGCAGTACTTC.

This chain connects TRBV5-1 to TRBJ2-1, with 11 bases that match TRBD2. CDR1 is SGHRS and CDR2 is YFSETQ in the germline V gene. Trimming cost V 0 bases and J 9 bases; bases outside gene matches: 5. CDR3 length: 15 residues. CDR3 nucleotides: TGCGCCAGCAGCTTGGTAGCGGGGGGGCCGGGTGAGCAGTTCTTC. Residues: CASSLVAGGPGEQFF.

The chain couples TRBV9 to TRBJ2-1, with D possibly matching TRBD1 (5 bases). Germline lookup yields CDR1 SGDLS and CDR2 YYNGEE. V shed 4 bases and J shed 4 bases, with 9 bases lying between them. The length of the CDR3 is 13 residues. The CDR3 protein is CASSRQFYNEQFF. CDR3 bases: TGTGCCAGCAGCCGACAGTTTTACAATGAGCAGTTCTTC. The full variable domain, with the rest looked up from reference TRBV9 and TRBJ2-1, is DSGVTQTPKHLITATGQRVTLRCSPRSGDLSVYWYQQSLDQGLQFLIQYYNGEERAKGNILERFSAQQFPDLHSELNLSSLELGDSALYFCASSRQFYNEQFFGPGTRLTVL.

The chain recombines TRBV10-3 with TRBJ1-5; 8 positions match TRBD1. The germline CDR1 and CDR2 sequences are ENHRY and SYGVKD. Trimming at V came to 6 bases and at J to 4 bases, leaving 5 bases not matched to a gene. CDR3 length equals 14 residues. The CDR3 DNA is TGTGCCATCAGACCGGGACAGGAAAATCAGCCCCAGCATTTT. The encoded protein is CAIRPGQENQPQHF.

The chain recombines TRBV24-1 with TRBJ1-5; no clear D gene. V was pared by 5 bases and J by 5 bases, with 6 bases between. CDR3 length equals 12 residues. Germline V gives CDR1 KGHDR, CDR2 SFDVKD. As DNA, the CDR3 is TGTGCCACCAGTGCGGGGTATCAGCCCCAGCATTTT. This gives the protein CATSAGYQPQHF.

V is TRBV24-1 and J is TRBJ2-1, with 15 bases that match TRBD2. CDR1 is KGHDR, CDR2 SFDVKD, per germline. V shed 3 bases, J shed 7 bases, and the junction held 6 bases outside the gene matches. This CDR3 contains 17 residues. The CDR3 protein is CATSDPGLAGGWNEQFF. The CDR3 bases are TGTGCCACCAGTGATCCGGGACTAGCGGGAGGATGGAATGAGCAGTTCTTC.

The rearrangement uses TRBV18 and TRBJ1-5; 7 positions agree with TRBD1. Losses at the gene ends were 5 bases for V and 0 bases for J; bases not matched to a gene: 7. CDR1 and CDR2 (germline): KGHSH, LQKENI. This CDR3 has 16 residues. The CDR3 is CASSEGQVNSNQPQHF. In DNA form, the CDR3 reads TGTGCCAGCTCAGAAGGACAGGTGAATAGCAATCAGCCCCAGCATTTT.

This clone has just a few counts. The CDR3 DNA follows: TGTGCCAGCTCACCTCCATCCCAGGGTGACGGGGAGCTGTTTTTT. Its translation: CASSPPSQGDGELFF. The chain is built from TRBV18 and TRBJ2-2, with a tentative D call TRBD1 (5 bases). V was trimmed by 3 bases and J by 7 bases, leaving 15 bases between them. The CDR3 has 15 amino acids. CDR1 is KGHSH and CDR2 is LQKENI in the germline V gene.

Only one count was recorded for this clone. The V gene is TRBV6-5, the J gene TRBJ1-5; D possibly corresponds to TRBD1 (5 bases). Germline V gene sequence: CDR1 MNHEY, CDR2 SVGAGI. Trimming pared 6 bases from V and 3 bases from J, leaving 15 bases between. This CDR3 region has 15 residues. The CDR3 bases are TGTGCCAGCAGGTACAGGCCAGGGATCAATCAGCCCCAGCATTTT. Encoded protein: CASRYRPGINQPQHF.

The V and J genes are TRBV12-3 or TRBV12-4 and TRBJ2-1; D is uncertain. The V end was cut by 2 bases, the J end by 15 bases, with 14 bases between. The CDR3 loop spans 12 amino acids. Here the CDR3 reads CASSLRVVDLFF. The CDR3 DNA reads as TGTGCCAGCAGTTTACGTGTGGTAGATCTGTTCTTC.

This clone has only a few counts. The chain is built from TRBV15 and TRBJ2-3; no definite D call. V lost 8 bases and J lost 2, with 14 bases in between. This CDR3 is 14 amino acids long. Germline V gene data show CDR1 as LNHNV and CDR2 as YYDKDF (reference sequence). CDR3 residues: CATCLEALTDTQYF. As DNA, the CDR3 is TGTGCCACCTGCCTCGAGGCCCTCACAGATACGCAGTATTTT.

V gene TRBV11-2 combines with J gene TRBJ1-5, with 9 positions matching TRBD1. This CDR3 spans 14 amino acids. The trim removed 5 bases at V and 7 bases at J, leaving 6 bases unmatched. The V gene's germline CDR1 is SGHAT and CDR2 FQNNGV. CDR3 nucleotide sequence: TGTGCCAGCAGCATGGGACAGGGCGGACAGCCCCAGCATTTT. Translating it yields CASSMGQGGQPQHF.

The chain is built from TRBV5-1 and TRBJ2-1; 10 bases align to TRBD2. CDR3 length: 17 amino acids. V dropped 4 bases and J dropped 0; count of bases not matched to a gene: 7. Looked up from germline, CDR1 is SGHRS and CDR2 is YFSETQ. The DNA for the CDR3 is TGCGCCAGCAGCCCCTCTAGCGGGAGCTTCTCCTACAATGAGCAGTTCTTC. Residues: CASSPSSGSFSYNEQFF.

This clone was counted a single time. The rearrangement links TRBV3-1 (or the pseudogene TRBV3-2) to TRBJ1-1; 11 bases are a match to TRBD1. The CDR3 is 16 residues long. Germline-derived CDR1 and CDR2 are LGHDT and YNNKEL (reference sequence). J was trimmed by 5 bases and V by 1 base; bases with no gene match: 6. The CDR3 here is CASSQADRGLGTEAFF. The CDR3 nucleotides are TGTGCCAGCAGCCAAGCGGACAGGGGGCTGGGGACTGAAGCTTTCTTT.

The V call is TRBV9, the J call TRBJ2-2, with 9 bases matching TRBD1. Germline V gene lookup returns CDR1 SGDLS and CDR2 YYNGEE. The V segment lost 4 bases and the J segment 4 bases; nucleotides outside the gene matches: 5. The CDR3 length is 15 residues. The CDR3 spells CASSIGTGSTGELFF. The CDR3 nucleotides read TGTGCCAGCAGCATTGGGACAGGGAGCACCGGGGAGCTGTTTTTT.

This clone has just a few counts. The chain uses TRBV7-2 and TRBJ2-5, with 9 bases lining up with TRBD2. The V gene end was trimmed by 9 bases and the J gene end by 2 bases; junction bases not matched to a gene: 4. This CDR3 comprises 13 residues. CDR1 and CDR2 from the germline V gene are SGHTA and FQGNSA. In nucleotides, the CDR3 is TGTGCCAGTAGCGGGGGCAATCAAGAGACCCAGTACTTC. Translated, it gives CASSGGNQETQYF.